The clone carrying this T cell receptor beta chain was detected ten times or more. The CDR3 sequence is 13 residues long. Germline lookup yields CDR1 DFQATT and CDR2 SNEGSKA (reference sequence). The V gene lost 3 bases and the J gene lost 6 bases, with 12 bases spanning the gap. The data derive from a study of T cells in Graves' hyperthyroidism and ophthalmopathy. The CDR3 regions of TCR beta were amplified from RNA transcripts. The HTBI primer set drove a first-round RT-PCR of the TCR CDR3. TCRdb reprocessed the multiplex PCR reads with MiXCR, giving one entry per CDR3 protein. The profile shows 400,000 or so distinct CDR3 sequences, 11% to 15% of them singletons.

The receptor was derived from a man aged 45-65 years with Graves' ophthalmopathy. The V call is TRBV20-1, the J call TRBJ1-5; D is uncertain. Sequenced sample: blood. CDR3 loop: CSASIGVGQPQHF. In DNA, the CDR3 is TGCAGTGCTAGTATCGGCGTCGGTCAGCCCCAGCATTTT.